This T cell receptor beta chain was observed in a study of blood T cell repertoires in COVID-19. The wider study: Acute-phase and convalescent COVID-19 samples originated in the United States, Italy and Spain. Sample material is recorded as cDNA or gDNA derived from T cells, B-cell-depleted T cells, or PBMCs.

The authors' processing: Amplification of reference gene primers was used by the study to estimate nucleated cell counts. The table came from immunoSEQ multiplex PCR; TCRdb's copy has only in-frame clones and leaves some out. The V and J calls and clone size are taken from that table; D and trimming were inferred from the DNA. Of roughly 140,000 clones in the sample, approximately 89% are singletons; the top ten hold approximately 1.5%. The clonotype comes from a woman aged 45 to 65 with acute or convalescent COVID-19. Sequenced input: peripheral blood.

DNA for the CDR3: TGTGCCAGCAGCTCAGCGGTAACTAGCACAGATACGCAGTATTTT. It encodes CASSSAVTSTDTQYF. The chain recombines TRBV11-2 with TRBJ2-3; perhaps TRBD2 as D (5 bases). The V end lost 4 bases, the J end lost 0 bases, and 11 bases lay between the germline ends. From germline, CDR1 is SGHAT and CDR2 FQNNGV. This CDR3 comprises 15 residues.